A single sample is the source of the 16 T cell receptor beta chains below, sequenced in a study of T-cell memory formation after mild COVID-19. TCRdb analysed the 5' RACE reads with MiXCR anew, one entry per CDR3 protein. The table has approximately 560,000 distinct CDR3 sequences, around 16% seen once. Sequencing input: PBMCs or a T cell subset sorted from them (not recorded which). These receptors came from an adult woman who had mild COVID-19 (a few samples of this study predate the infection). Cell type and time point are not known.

CDR3 DNA sequence: TGTGCCAGCAGTCCAAGGGGAGTCTTACAGGGCAATCAGCCCCAGCATTTT. As protein: CASSPRGVLQGNQPQHF. V and J are TRBV12-3 or TRBV12-4 and TRBJ1-5; maybe TRBD1 (5 bases). V was cut by 5 bases and J by 2 bases, with 19 bases left in between. The CDR3 covers 17 residues.

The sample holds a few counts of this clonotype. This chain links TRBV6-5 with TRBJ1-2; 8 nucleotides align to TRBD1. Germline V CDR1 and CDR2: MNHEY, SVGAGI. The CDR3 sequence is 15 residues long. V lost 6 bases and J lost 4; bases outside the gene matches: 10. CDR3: CASRWSTGGSYGYTF. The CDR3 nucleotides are TGTGCCAGCAGGTGGTCAACAGGGGGTAGCTATGGCTACACCTTC.

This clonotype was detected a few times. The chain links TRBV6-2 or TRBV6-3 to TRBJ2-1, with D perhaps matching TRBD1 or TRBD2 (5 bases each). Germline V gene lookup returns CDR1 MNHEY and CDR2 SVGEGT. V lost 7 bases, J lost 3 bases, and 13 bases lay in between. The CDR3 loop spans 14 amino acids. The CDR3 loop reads CASKDGTVYNEQFF. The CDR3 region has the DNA TGTGCCAGCAAGGACGGGACCGTCTACAATGAGCAGTTCTTC.

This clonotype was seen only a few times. The CDR3 spells CATSSTGSGANVLTF. Here the CDR3 DNA reads TGTGCCACCAGTTCTACAGGCTCTGGGGCCAACGTCCTGACTTTC. This chain connects TRBV24-1 to TRBJ2-6; the D gene is possibly TRBD1 (5 bases). Germline assignment: CDR1 KGHDR and CDR2 SFDVKD. V gave up 6 bases and J gave up 0 bases, with 8 bases separating them. The CDR3 runs to 15 residues.

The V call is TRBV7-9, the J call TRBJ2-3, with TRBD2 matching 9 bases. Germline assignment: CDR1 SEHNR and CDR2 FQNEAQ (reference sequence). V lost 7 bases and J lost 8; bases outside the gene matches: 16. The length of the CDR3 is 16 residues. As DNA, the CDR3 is TGTGCCAGCACCGTCCTAGCGGGATCACCTCCGGGTACGCAGTATTTT. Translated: CASTVLAGSPPGTQYF. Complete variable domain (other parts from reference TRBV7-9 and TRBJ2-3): DTGVSQNPRHKITKRGQNVTFRCDPISEHNRLYWYRQTLGQGPEFLTYFQNEAQLEKSRLLSDRFSAERPKGSFSTLEIQRTEQGDSAMYLCASTVLAGSPPGTQYFGPGTRLTVL.

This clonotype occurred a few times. CDR3 DNA: TGCAGTGCTAGACCTTCGGGGGGAGATACGCAGTATTTT. The encoded protein is CSARPSGGDTQYF. This sequence joins TRBV20-1 and TRBJ2-3; the match to TRBD2 covers 7 bases. This CDR3 spans 13 amino acids. CDR1 DFQATT and CDR2 SNEGSKA come from the germline V gene (reference sequence). The V and J ends lost 2 bases and 5 bases, in that order; junction bases with no gene match: 4.

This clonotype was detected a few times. The CDR3 DNA reads as TGTGCCAGCAGCCCACGCGGCGGGAGTTCTAGCACAGATACGCAGTATTTT. Translation: CASSPRGGSSSTDTQYF. The genes are TRBV7-8 and TRBJ2-3, with TRBD2 matching over 7 bases. V dropped 5 bases and J dropped 0; count of bases not matched to a gene: 11. The CDR3 spans 17 residues. The germline gives CDR1 SGHVS, CDR2 FQNEAQ.

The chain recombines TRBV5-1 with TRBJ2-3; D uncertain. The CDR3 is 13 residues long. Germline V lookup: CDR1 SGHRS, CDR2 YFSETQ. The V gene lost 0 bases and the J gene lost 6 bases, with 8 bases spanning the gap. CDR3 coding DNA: TGCGCCAGCAGCTTGGAGGCCAAGGATACGCAGTATTTT. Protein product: CASSLEAKDTQYF.

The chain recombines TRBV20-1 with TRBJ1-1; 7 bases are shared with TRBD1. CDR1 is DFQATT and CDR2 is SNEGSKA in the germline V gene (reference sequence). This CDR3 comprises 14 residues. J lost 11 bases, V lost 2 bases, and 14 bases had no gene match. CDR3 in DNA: TGCAGTGCTAGAATAAGACAGGGAGCCGAAGGGGCTTTCTTT. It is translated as CSARIRQGAEGAFF.

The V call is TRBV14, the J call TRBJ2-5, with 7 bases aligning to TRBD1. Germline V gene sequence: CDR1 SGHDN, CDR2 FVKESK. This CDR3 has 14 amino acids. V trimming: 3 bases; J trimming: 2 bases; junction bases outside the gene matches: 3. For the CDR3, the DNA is TGTGCCAGCAGCCATAACAGGGGTCAAGAGACCCAGTACTTC. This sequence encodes CASSHNRGQETQYF.

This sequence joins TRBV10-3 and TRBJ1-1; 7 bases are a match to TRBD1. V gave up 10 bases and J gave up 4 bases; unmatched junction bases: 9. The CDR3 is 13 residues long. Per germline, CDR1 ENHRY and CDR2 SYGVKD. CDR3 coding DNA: TGTGCCACCCGAGGGACAGCCTCCACTGAAGCTTTCTTT. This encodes CATRGTASTEAFF.

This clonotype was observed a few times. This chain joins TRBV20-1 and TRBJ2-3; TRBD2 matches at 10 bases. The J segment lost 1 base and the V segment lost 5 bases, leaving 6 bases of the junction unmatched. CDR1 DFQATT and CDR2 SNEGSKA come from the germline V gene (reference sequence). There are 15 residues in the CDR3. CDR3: CSAGPLAGRTDTQYF. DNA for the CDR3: TGCAGTGCTGGGCCACTAGCGGGGCGCACAGATACGCAGTATTTT.

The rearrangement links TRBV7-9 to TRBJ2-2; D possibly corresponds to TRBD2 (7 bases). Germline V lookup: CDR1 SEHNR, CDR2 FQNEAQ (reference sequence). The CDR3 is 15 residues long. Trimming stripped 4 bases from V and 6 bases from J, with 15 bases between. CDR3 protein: CASSSEWGGPGELFF. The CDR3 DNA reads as TGTGCCAGCAGCTCCGAATGGGGGGGGCCCGGGGAGCTGTTTTTT. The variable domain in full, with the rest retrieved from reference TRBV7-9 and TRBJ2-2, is DTGVSQNPRHKITKRGQNVTFRCDPISEHNRLYWYRQTLGQGPEFLTYFQNEAQLEKSRLLSDRFSAERPKGSFSTLEIQRTEQGDSAMYLCASSSEWGGPGELFFGEGSRLTVL.

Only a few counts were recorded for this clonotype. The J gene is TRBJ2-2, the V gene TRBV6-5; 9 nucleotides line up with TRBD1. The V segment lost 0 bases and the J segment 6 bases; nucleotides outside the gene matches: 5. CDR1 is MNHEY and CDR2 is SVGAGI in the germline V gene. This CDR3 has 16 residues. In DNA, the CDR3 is TGTGCCAGCAGTTACTCCCGGACAGGGGTGCCCGGGGAGCTGTTTTTT. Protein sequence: CASSYSRTGVPGELFF.

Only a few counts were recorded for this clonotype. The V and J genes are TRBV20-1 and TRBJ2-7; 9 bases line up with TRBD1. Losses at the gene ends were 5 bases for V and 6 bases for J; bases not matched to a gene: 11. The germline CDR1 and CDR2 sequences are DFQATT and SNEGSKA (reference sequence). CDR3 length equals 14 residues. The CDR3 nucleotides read TGCAGTGCTCAAGGCGGGACAGGGAGCGGCGAGCAGTACTTC. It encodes CSAQGGTGSGEQYF.

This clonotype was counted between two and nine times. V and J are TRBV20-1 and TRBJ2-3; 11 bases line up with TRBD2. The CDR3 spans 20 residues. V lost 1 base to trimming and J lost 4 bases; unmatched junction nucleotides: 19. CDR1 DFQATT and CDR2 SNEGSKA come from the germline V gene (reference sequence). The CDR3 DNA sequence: TGCAGTGCTAGAGGACCCCCTGGGGGTAGCGGGGGGGTTAAAGCAGATACGCAGTATTTT. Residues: CSARGPPGGSGGVKADTQYF.